The clone carrying this TCR beta chain was seen at least ten times. This same CDR3 is encoded by further DNA sequences in the sample. This sample was taken from a study of control samples from healthy donors and cancer patients. Profiling relied on immunoSEQ multiplex PCR, and the TCRdb table lists in-frame clones only, not all of them. The sample holds 250,000 to 300,000 clones; over 70% are singletons and the top ten take about 14%. The length of the CDR3 is 16 residues. The germline V gene has CDR1 SGHTA and CDR2 FQGTGA. Unmatched junction bases numbered 6, after V lost 2 bases and J lost 5 bases. Sequenced: PBMCs. The clonotype comes from a woman aged 55-69 years with lung cancer. The chain carries TRBV7-3 and TRBJ2-5; 12 bases align to TRBD2. The CDR3 is CASSLGASGGGETQYF. The CDR3 nucleotides are TGTGCCAGCAGCTTAGGGGCTAGCGGGGGGGGTGAGACCCAGTACTTC.